These 30 T cell receptor beta chains were sequenced from one sample in a study of T cells after yellow fever vaccination (dated by TCRdb to the late 2010s). This sample's treatment or condition label indicates: live attenuated yellow fever vaccine strain. Library construction relied on 5' RACE. Data came from an Illumina HiSeq 2500. TCRdb took the public reads, trimmed them with fastp at Q25, ran MiXCR for clone calling and kept in-frame beta chains. Rows matching on CDR3 protein sequence are summarized as one entry with the most common DNA and genes. In this sample the table shows 70,000 or so distinct CDR3 sequences, 7.3% of which occur a single time. More than 25% of the sample lies in the top ten. Sequences were derived from CD8+ T cells sorted from PBMCs, sampled 10 to 11 days after the first yellow fever vaccination. These receptors were obtained from a young man who received the YFV17D yellow fever vaccine.

This clonotype was recorded at least ten times. The rearrangement links TRBV6-1 to TRBJ2-2; D perhaps matches TRBD1 (6 bases). The length of the CDR3 is 17 residues. Per germline, CDR1 MNHNS and CDR2 SASEGT. Between the trimmed V and J ends, which lost 5 bases and 2 bases, there was a span of 18 bases. The CDR3 reads CASSRFDYRVNTGELFF. CDR3 sequence (DNA): TGTGCCAGCAGTCGGTTCGATTACAGGGTTAACACCGGGGAGCTGTTTTTT.

This clonotype was found many times. CDR3 amino acids: CASSWTGTGTANEQFF. CDR3 bases: TGCGCCAGCAGCTGGACCGGGACAGGGACGGCGAATGAGCAGTTCTTC. V usage is TRBV5-1 and J usage is TRBJ2-1, with 9 positions matching TRBD1. The CDR3 sequence is 16 residues long. Germline V gene data show CDR1 as SGHRS and CDR2 as YFSETQ. The V segment lost 3 bases and the J segment 7 bases; nucleotides outside the gene matches: 11.

This clonotype has at least ten counts. This chain links TRBV4-1 with TRBJ2-7, with D possibly matching TRBD1 (6 bases). The V gene lost 1 base and the J gene lost 2 bases, with 6 bases spanning the gap. The CDR3 has 13 amino acids. Germline loops: CDR1 MGHRA, CDR2 YSYEKL. CDR3 sequence (DNA): TGCGCCAGCAGCCAAGGACAGGCCTACGAGCAGTACTTC. Its translation: CASSQGQAYEQYF.

This clonotype was picked up many times. V and J are TRBV20-1 and TRBJ2-3; D might be TRBD1 (6 bases). The CDR3 consists of 12 residues. CDR1 is DFQATT, CDR2 SNEGSKA, per germline (reference sequence). The V end was cut by 5 bases, the J end by 8 bases, with 14 bases between. CDR3 in DNA: TGCAGTGCTCTGGACAGCCCCGGTACGCAGTATTTT. Protein sequence: CSALDSPGTQYF.

There are a few counts of this clonotype. The gene calls are TRBV4-2 and TRBJ2-1, with TRBD2 identical over 9 bases. The CDR3 is made up of 15 amino acids. From germline, CDR1 is LGHNA and CDR2 YNFKEQ. J gave up 4 bases and V 4 bases, and 5 bases lay outside the gene matches. DNA for the CDR3: TGTGCCAGCAGCCCCGTGACTAGCGGTTACAATGAGCAGTTCTTC. This codes for CASSPVTSGYNEQFF.

This clonotype has ten or more counts. The rearrangement links TRBV7-9 to TRBJ2-2, with D perhaps TRBD1 (5 bases). Germline CDR1 SEHNR, CDR2 FQNEAQ (reference sequence). This CDR3 is 15 amino acids long. Trimming removed 4 bases from V and 6 bases from J, with 15 bases in between. CDR3 region: CASSSLRRGSGELFF. The DNA of the CDR3 is TGTGCCAGCAGCTCATTACGTAGGGGCTCCGGGGAGCTGTTTTTT.

This clonotype has at least ten counts. CDR3 in DNA: TGTGCCAGCAGTCGGACATTTAGCAATCAGCCCCAGCATTTT. It yields the protein CASSRTFSNQPQHF. The chain uses TRBV12-3 or TRBV12-4 and TRBJ1-5; weak D call: TRBD1 (5 bases). Trimming shortened V by 5 bases and J by 0 bases, and 8 bases separated the two germline ends. The CDR3 loop spans 14 amino acids.

Ten or more counts support this clonotype. The gene calls are TRBV12-3 or TRBV12-4 and TRBJ1-2; D is ambiguous. V lost 1 base to trimming and J lost 9 bases, with 6 bases between them. The CDR3 has 11 residues. The CDR3 bases are TGTGCCAGCAGTTTAGTCGGAAGCTACACCTTC. This encodes CASSLVGSYTF.

The rearrangement uses TRBV4-1 and TRBJ1-2; D is undetermined. V was clipped by 0 bases and J by 4 bases, with 15 bases between them. This CDR3 contains 16 residues. CDR1 and CDR2 from the germline V gene are MGHRA and YSYEKL. CDR3 in amino acids: CASSQEFGGIGYGYTF. In nucleotides, the CDR3 is TGCGCCAGCAGCCAAGAATTCGGAGGGATCGGCTATGGCTACACCTTC.

The chain employs TRBV7-9 and TRBJ1-6, with D unclear. V gave up 2 bases and J gave up 9 bases, with 14 bases separating them. Germline V lookup: CDR1 SEHNR, CDR2 FQNEAQ (reference sequence). There are 15 residues in the CDR3. The CDR3 nucleotides read TGTGCCAGCAGCTTATCGCGGGAAAGTGCTTCACCCCTCCACTTT. Translated, it gives CASSLSRESASPLHF. Full variable domain (rest looked up from reference TRBV7-9 and TRBJ1-6): DTGVSQNPRHKITKRGQNVTFRCDPISEHNRLYWYRQTLGQGPEFLTYFQNEAQLEKSRLLSDRFSAERPKGSFSTLEIQRTEQGDSAMYLCASSLSRESASPLHFGNGTRLTVT.

The chain joins TRBV7-9 to TRBJ1-1; unclear D gene. CDR1 is SEHNR and CDR2 is FQNEAQ in the germline V gene (reference sequence). Trimming shortened V by 2 bases and J by 1 base, and 11 bases separated the two germline ends. This CDR3 has 15 amino acids. The CDR3 DNA reads TGTGCCAGCAGCTTAATTTCTTTAGGGAACACTGAAGCTTTCTTT. It encodes CASSLISLGNTEAFF. The full variable domain, with the rest looked up from reference TRBV7-9 and TRBJ1-1, is DTGVSQNPRHKITKRGQNVTFRCDPISEHNRLYWYRQTLGQGPEFLTYFQNEAQLEKSRLLSDRFSAERPKGSFSTLEIQRTEQGDSAMYLCASSLISLGNTEAFFGQGTRLTVV.

The sample holds many counts of this clonotype. The chain joins TRBV20-1 to TRBJ1-3; no clear D. From germline, CDR1 is DFQATT and CDR2 SNEGSKA (reference sequence). This CDR3 is built from 15 residues. Between the trimmed V and J ends, which lost 0 bases and 0 bases, there was a span of 9 bases. The CDR3 protein is CSARDGFNSGNTIYF. The CDR3 coding sequence is TGCAGTGCTAGAGATGGATTTAACTCTGGAAACACCATATATTTT.

This clonotype was seen a few times. V and J are TRBV7-9 and TRBJ2-2; D is undetermined. This CDR3 spans 15 amino acids. The germline V gene has CDR1 SEHNR and CDR2 FQNEAQ (reference sequence). Trimming removed 7 bases at V and 6 bases at J, with 18 bases between. This CDR3 reads CASNPPAPGSGELFF. The CDR3 DNA follows: TGTGCCAGCAACCCTCCGGCACCCGGATCCGGGGAGCTGTTTTTT.

This clonotype was observed a few times. CDR3 DNA sequence: TGTGCCAGTAGTGCGCGACAGTACAGCTCTAACTATGGCTACACCTTC. It yields the protein CASSARQYSSNYGYTF. The rearrangement uses TRBV19 and TRBJ1-2, with D perhaps TRBD1 (5 bases). V was clipped by 5 bases and J by 0 bases, with 16 bases between them. The CDR3 sequence is 16 residues long. CDR1 LNHDA and CDR2 SQIVND come from the germline V gene (reference sequence).

This clonotype was counted at least ten times. The chain has TRBV4-1 and TRBJ2-1; TRBD2 aligns across 13 bases. Germline V CDR1 and CDR2: MGHRA, YSYEKL. V lost 3 bases to trimming and J lost 5 bases; unmatched junction nucleotides: 7. There are 17 residues in the CDR3. The CDR3 loop is CASSHMTSGGYNNEQFF. Here the CDR3 DNA reads TGCGCCAGCAGCCACATGACTAGCGGGGGGTATAACAATGAGCAGTTCTTC.

This clonotype occurred a few times. The gene calls are TRBV2 and TRBJ2-5; D not resolved. The CDR3 runs 16 residues. Per germline, CDR1 SNHLY and CDR2 FYNNEI. The germline V and J ends were trimmed by 5 bases and 3 bases, with 19 bases remaining between them. CDR3 sequence: CASSLPGRPSKETQYF. In DNA form, the CDR3 reads TGTGCCAGCAGTCTCCCAGGACGCCCGAGTAAAGAGACCCAGTACTTC.

CDR3 amino acids: CASSFQGLPEQYV. DNA for the CDR3: TGTGCCAGCAGCTTTCAGGGTTTGCCCGAGCAGTACGTC. V and J are TRBV7-9 and TRBJ2-7; weak D call: TRBD1 (5 bases). Germline V gives CDR1 SEHNR, CDR2 FQNEAQ (reference sequence). Between the trimmed V and J ends, which lost 3 bases and 6 bases, there was a span of 12 bases. This CDR3 contains 13 residues.

The sample holds a few counts of this clonotype. V is TRBV7-9 and J is TRBJ2-5; weak D call: TRBD2 (5 bases). Looked up from germline, CDR1 is SEHNR and CDR2 is FQNEAQ (reference sequence). V lost 5 bases and J lost 0, with 10 bases in between. The CDR3 sequence is 14 residues long. CDR3: CASSGRRDQETQYF. The CDR3 nucleotides read TGTGCCAGCAGCGGAAGGCGGGACCAAGAGACCCAGTACTTC.

The table lists this clonotype with many counts. The rearrangement joins TRBV5-1 to TRBJ1-1; 11 nucleotides line up with TRBD1. The CDR3 has 15 residues. The trim removed 0 bases at V and 3 bases at J, leaving 1 base unmatched. CDR1 is SGHRS and CDR2 is YFSETQ in the germline V gene. In DNA, the CDR3 is TGCGCCAGCAGCTTGGTGGGACAGGGGGACACTGAAGCTTTCTTT. Amino acids: CASSLVGQGDTEAFF.

As concerns this clonotype: A read error may explain this, as a much larger clone is one base away. The chain's CDR3 is CASSLAPGPNVLTF. The CDR3 nucleotides are TGCGCCAGCAGCTTGGCCCCTGGGCCCAACGTCCTGACTTTC. J is TRBJ2-6 and V is TRBV5-1, with D uncertain. Germline V gives CDR1 SGHRS, CDR2 YFSETQ. This CDR3 has 14 amino acids.

The sample holds many counts of this clonotype. The chain uses TRBV12-3 or TRBV12-4 and TRBJ2-3; 7 bases are a match to TRBD1. This CDR3 region has 18 residues. V lost 1 base and J lost 5; bases outside the gene matches: 15. The CDR3 DNA follows: TGTGCCAGCAGTTTAGGCTACTTAACAGGGGACCTCGGAGATACGCAGTATTTT. This translates into CASSLGYLTGDLGDTQYF.

This clonotype was seen at least ten times. The chain recombines TRBV10-3 with TRBJ2-1; D is perhaps TRBD1 (7 bases). There are 15 residues in the CDR3. Germline CDR1 is ENHRY and CDR2 is SYGVKD. The germline V and J ends were trimmed by 3 bases and 7 bases, with 16 bases remaining between them. Here the CDR3 reads CAISDSRDRRNEQFF. In nucleotides, the CDR3 is TGTGCCATCAGTGACTCGCGGGACAGAAGGAATGAGCAGTTCTTC.

The chain has TRBV6-1 and TRBJ2-3; TRBD2 matches 11 bases. J gave up 2 bases and V 4 bases, and 5 bases lay outside the gene matches. The CDR3 totals 16 residues. CDR1 is MNHNS, CDR2 SASEGT, per germline. CDR3 protein: CASSVLAGGNTDTQYF. The CDR3 region has the DNA TGTGCCAGCAGTGTCCTAGCGGGGGGCAACACAGATACGCAGTATTTT.

In this sample, this clonotype turned up many times. V gene TRBV5-1 combines with J gene TRBJ2-7; 7 bases fit TRBD1. The CDR3 contains 15 residues. The V gene end was trimmed by 0 bases and the J gene end by 3 bases; junction bases not matched to a gene: 6. Germline CDR1 SGHRS, CDR2 YFSETQ. CDR3 nucleotide sequence: TGCGCCAGCAGCTTGGCGGGACAGCCGTACTACGAGCAGTACGTC. It is translated as CASSLAGQPYYEQYV.

The chain links TRBV29-1 to TRBJ2-7; a possible D gene is TRBD2 (6 bases). Germline CDR1 is SQVTM and CDR2 is ANQGSEA. The CDR3 totals 13 residues. The V and J ends lost 0 bases and 3 bases respectively, with 9 bases between them. The CDR3: CSVEEPSDYEQYF. CDR3 sequence (DNA): TGCAGCGTTGAAGAACCTAGCGACTACGAGCAGTACTTC.

This clonotype has at least ten counts. The chain combines TRBV15 with TRBJ1-1; D call uncertain. Germline V CDR1 and CDR2: LNHNV, YYDKDF (reference sequence). The CDR3 length is 15 residues. V dropped 3 bases and J dropped 0 bases, with 11 bases sitting between them. The DNA of the CDR3 is TGTGCCACCAGCAGGCCGGCGAAAATGAACACTGAAGCTTTCTTT. Its protein is CATSRPAKMNTEAFF. The full variable domain, rest sourced from reference TRBV15 and TRBJ1-1, is DAMVIQNPRYQVTQFGKPVTLSCSQTLNHNVMYWYQQKSSQAPKLLFHYYDKDFNNEADTPDNFQSRRPNTSFCFLDIRSPGLGDTAMYLCATSRPAKMNTEAFFGQGTRLTVV.

This clonotype was seen many times. The V gene is TRBV7-2, the J gene TRBJ2-1; TRBD2 matches at 14 bases. With V trimmed by 5 bases and J by 7 bases, 4 bases remained unmatched. Germline assignment: CDR1 SGHTA and CDR2 FQGNSA. The CDR3 sequence is 15 residues long. The DNA of the CDR3 is TGTGCCAGCAGCGCCGGACTAGCGGGGGGAAATGAGCAGTTCTTC. It translates to CASSAGLAGGNEQFF.

The table lists this clonotype with many counts. This chain uses TRBV6-5 with TRBJ2-2; D possibly corresponds to TRBD2 (6 bases). The germline V and J ends were trimmed by 4 bases and 5 bases, with 11 bases remaining between them. The germline CDR1 and CDR2 sequences are MNHEY and SVGAGI. CDR3 size: 14 residues. The CDR3 loop reads CASSLGGGTGELFF. In DNA form, the CDR3 reads TGTGCCAGCAGTTTGGGGGGAGGAACCGGGGAGCTGTTTTTT.

This clonotype was counted ten times or more. This sequence joins TRBV5-1 and TRBJ1-2; TRBD1 aligns across 7 bases. CDR3 length: 14 residues. Per germline, CDR1 SGHRS and CDR2 YFSETQ. With 1 base clipped from V and 4 bases from J, the junction kept 4 bases outside the gene matches. In nucleotides, the CDR3 is TGCGCCAGCAGCTTGTCAGGGGGGACCTATGGCTACACCTTC. This sequence encodes CASSLSGGTYGYTF.

A few counts support this clonotype. This rearrangement joins TRBV24-1 to TRBJ2-3; D assignment may be TRBD1 or TRBD2 (5 bases each). Trimming took 3 bases from V and 0 from J, leaving 12 bases between them. Germline V gene lookup returns CDR1 KGHDR and CDR2 SFDVKD. The CDR3 extends over 16 amino acids. The CDR3 DNA reads TGTGCCACCAGTGATACGAGGGGCACTAGCACAGATACGCAGTATTTT. Translating gives CATSDTRGTSTDTQYF.